This entry lists 21 T cell receptor beta chains sequenced from one sample in a study of T cells after yellow fever vaccination. TCRdb re-called the 5' RACE reads with MiXCR, one entry per CDR3 protein. Of about 53,000 distinct CDR3 sequences listed, around 5.4% are singletons. This specimen consisted of PBMCs, either bulk or a sorted T-cell subset (CD4+, CD8+, memory, or dextramer-sorted; not recorded which), obtained on the day of the yellow fever booster vaccination. All receptors derive from a man younger than 35 who received the YFV17D yellow fever vaccine.

This clonotype was detected many times. The chain has TRBV4-3 and TRBJ1-6, with D uncertain. CDR1 and CDR2 (germline): LGHNA, YSLEER. This CDR3 has 15 amino acids. Between the trimmed V and J ends, which lost 0 bases and 7 bases, there was a span of 10 bases. The DNA for the CDR3 is TGCGCCAGCAGCCAAGATCCAGGAGGGAATTCACCCCTCCACTTT. This gives the protein CASSQDPGGNSPLHF.

The gene calls are TRBV10-3 and TRBJ1-3; D gene uncertain. Per the germline V gene, CDR1 is ENHRY and CDR2 is SYGVKD. Trimming removed 4 bases at V and 2 bases at J, with 3 bases between. This CDR3 region has 12 residues. CDR3 sequence (DNA): TGTGCCATCAGTGTCACTGGAAACACCATATATTTT. Translating gives CAISVTGNTIYF.

This clonotype was seen repeatedly, ten times or more. The chain couples TRBV29-1 to TRBJ1-2; 10 bases agree with TRBD1. This CDR3 spans 14 amino acids. In germline, CDR1 is SQVTM, CDR2 ANQGSEA. Trimming at V came to 6 bases and at J to 5 bases, leaving 9 bases not matched to a gene. CDR3 sequence: CSVGGLDRGYGYTF. The DNA for the CDR3 is TGCAGCGTGGGGGGGCTGGACAGGGGGTATGGCTACACCTTC.

The table lists this clonotype with a few counts. This chain uses TRBV28 with TRBJ2-5; D is perhaps TRBD1 (7 bases). The V gene lost 6 bases and the J gene lost 4 bases, with 9 bases spanning the gap. The CDR3 is made up of 12 amino acids. Germline values: CDR1 MDHEN, CDR2 SYDVKM. CDR3 nucleotides: TGTGCCAGCAGCCAGGGGGGAGAGACCCAGTACTTC. Its translation: CASSQGGETQYF.

This clonotype was detected ten times or more. This chain links TRBV6-6 with TRBJ2-3, with D tentatively TRBD1 (6 bases). Trimming stripped 4 bases from V and 2 bases from J, with 13 bases between. Germline-derived CDR1 and CDR2 are MNHNY and SVGAGI (reference sequence). The CDR3 is made up of 15 amino acids. The CDR3 DNA is TGTGCCAGCAGTTTCTGGACAGACAACACAGATACGCAGTATTTT. It is translated as CASSFWTDNTDTQYF.

This clonotype was recorded at least ten times. The gene calls are TRBV4-3 and TRBJ1-3; the D gene is possibly TRBD1 (6 bases). The CDR3 loop spans 16 amino acids. Germline CDR1 LGHNA, CDR2 YSLEER. Between the trimmed V and J ends, which lost 0 bases and 2 bases, there was a span of 11 bases. The DNA of the CDR3 is TGCGCCAGCAGCCAAGATCCTCGGGGGCCTGGAAACACCATATATTTT. This codes for CASSQDPRGPGNTIYF.

V and J are TRBV6-2 or TRBV6-3 and TRBJ2-1, with D possibly TRBD2 on 6 matching bases. From germline, CDR1 is MNHEY and CDR2 SVGEGT. Trimming removed 5 bases at V and 3 bases at J, with 14 bases between. The CDR3 runs to 15 residues. The CDR3: CASSLGLTDYNEQFF. In DNA, the CDR3 is TGTGCCAGCAGTCTGGGACTGACAGACTACAATGAGCAGTTCTTC.

The gene calls are TRBV11-3 and TRBJ2-3; the match to TRBD1 covers 7 bases. Germline loops: CDR1 SGHNT, CDR2 YENEEA. The CDR3 has 15 residues. Unmatched junction bases numbered 5, after V lost 3 bases and J lost 2 bases. The CDR3 loop reads CASSLVGTDTDTQYF. The CDR3 DNA sequence: TGTGCCAGCAGCTTGGTTGGGACAGACACAGATACGCAGTATTTT.

CDR3 amino acids: CASSLGVTEETQYF. CDR3 sequence (DNA): TGTGCCAGCAGCTTAGGAGTCACCGAAGAGACCCAGTACTTC. The genes are TRBV7-2 and TRBJ2-5; D is uncertain. Germline assignment: CDR1 SGHTA and CDR2 FQGNSA. Between the trimmed V and J ends, which lost 1 base and 3 bases, there was a span of 9 bases. This CDR3 has 14 residues.

This clonotype was observed a handful of times. The rearrangement links TRBV7-8 to TRBJ2-7; D remains unclear. CDR3 length: 14 residues. Germline V gene sequence: CDR1 SGHVS, CDR2 FQNEAQ. The germline V and J ends were trimmed by 7 bases and 3 bases, with 16 bases remaining between them. In DNA form, the CDR3 reads TGTGCCAGCACTTCGGGTGGGGTAGGCTACGAGCAGTACTTC. It is translated as CASTSGGVGYEQYF. Supplemented by reference TRBV7-8 and TRBJ2-7, the full variable domain reads GAGVSQSPRYKVAKRGQDVALRCDPISGHVSLFWYQQALGQGPEFLTYFQNEAQLDKSGLPSDRFFAERPEGSVSTLKIQRTQQEDSAVYLCASTSGGVGYEQYFGPGTRLTVT.

This clonotype was recorded many times. This sequence joins TRBV5-1 and TRBJ2-4; D is unclear. Deletions cut 0 bases from V and 0 bases from J, with 10 bases between. The length of the CDR3 is 16 residues. Germline V gene data show CDR1 as SGHRS and CDR2 as YFSETQ. Written as DNA, the CDR3 is TGCGCCAGCAGCTTGGACACGGTTCTAGCCAAAAACATTCAGTACTTC. This codes for CASSLDTVLAKNIQYF.

Many counts were recorded for this clonotype. The chain employs TRBV6-2 or TRBV6-3 and TRBJ2-3, with D unclear. CDR3 length: 14 amino acids. Trimming removed 6 bases at V and 5 bases at J, with 15 bases between. Per the germline V gene, CDR1 is MNHEY and CDR2 is SVGEGT. The CDR3 sequence is CASSFRRPLDTQYF. The DNA of the CDR3 is TGTGCCAGCAGCTTCCGGCGCCCCCTAGATACGCAGTATTTT.

There are a few counts of this clonotype. The chain recombines TRBV28 with TRBJ2-7, with D perhaps matching TRBD1 or TRBD2 (6 bases each). The CDR3 contains 14 residues. Germline V lookup: CDR1 MDHEN, CDR2 SYDVKM. Trimming removed 4 bases at V and 0 bases at J, with 10 bases between. This chain's CDR3 is CASSSGASSYEQYV. The CDR3 coding sequence is TGTGCCAGCAGTTCGGGGGCTAGCTCCTACGAGCAGTACGTC.

Comments on this clonotype: A read error is possible here, since a much larger clone lies one base away. The genes are TRBV7-9 and TRBJ2-5; tentative D call: TRBD2 (6 bases). Germline lookup yields CDR1 SEHNR and CDR2 FQNEAQ (reference sequence). The CDR3 covers 14 residues. DNA of the CDR3: TGTGCCGGCAGCCCTTGGGGGAGGCGGGAGACCCAGTACTTC. This gives the protein CAGSPWGRRETQYF.

This clonotype was seen ten or more times. The J gene is TRBJ2-5, the V gene TRBV29-1; D is tentatively TRBD1 or TRBD2 (5 bases each). Germline CDR1 and CDR2: SQVTM and ANQGSEA. V was pared by 7 bases and J by 7 bases, with 28 bases between. CDR3 size: 16 residues. The CDR3 region has the DNA TGCAGCGGTTACTCCTGGGACCCCTCGAAATCCCGGACCCAGTACTTC. This gives the protein CSGYSWDPSKSRTQYF.

This clonotype was detected many times. The gene calls are TRBV7-9 and TRBJ2-3; D is uncertain. The CDR3 length is 14 residues. Germline loops: CDR1 SEHNR, CDR2 FQNEAQ (reference sequence). The ends were cut back, 5 bases at V and 3 bases at J, with 12 bases in the middle. The CDR3 DNA is TGTGCCAGCAGCCCCGAGGAGAAAACAGATACGCAGTATTTT. Its translation is CASSPEEKTDTQYF.

J is TRBJ1-3 and V is TRBV10-3, with TRBD1 identical over 7 bases. The V gene's germline CDR1 is ENHRY and CDR2 SYGVKD. CDR3 length equals 14 residues. J was trimmed by 4 bases and V by 4 bases; bases with no gene match: 4. CDR3 in DNA: TGTGCCATCAGTGTTAGGGGGCCCGGAAACACCATATATTTT. As protein: CAISVRGPGNTIYF.

V is TRBV5-1 and J is TRBJ2-2, with a possible D match to TRBD1 (5 bases). Germline values: CDR1 SGHRS, CDR2 YFSETQ. Deletions cut 2 bases from V and 2 bases from J, with 13 bases between. This CDR3 has 16 amino acids. The CDR3 DNA follows: TGCGCCAGCAGCTTTGTTGAGACAGTTAACACCGGGGAGCTGTTTTTT. Translating gives CASSFVETVNTGELFF.

This clonotype showed up many times. The gene calls are TRBV4-2 and TRBJ2-3; no reliable D call. The CDR3 covers 15 residues. The germline V gene encodes CDR1 LGHNA and CDR2 YNFKEQ. Trimming removed 0 bases at V and 2 bases at J, with 9 bases between. CDR3 bases: TGTGCCAGCAGCCAAGAGCTGGGGAACACAGATACGCAGTATTTT. Its translation: CASSQELGNTDTQYF.

This clonotype has a count of ten or more. The chain uses TRBV20-1 and TRBJ2-7; D uncertain. V lost 5 bases and J lost 6, with 17 bases in between. The CDR3 extends over 13 amino acids. Germline V gene lookup returns CDR1 DFQATT and CDR2 SNEGSKA (reference sequence). CDR3 region: CSAGPRVGGEQYF. DNA for the CDR3: TGCAGTGCTGGCCCCAGAGTAGGTGGCGAGCAGTACTTC.

This clonotype was recorded many times. The gene calls are TRBV29-1 and TRBJ2-5; 10 bases fit TRBD2. Germline V gives CDR1 SQVTM, CDR2 ANQGSEA. V gave up 4 bases and J gave up 5 bases; unmatched junction bases: 7. The CDR3 contains 14 residues. The CDR3 loop reads CSVVKRGGRETQYF. The CDR3 region has the DNA TGCAGCGTTGTGAAGCGGGGGGGCCGCGAGACCCAGTACTTC. The full variable domain, rest sourced from reference TRBV29-1 and TRBJ2-5, is SAVISQKPSRDICQRGTSLTIQCQVDSQVTMMFWYRQQPGQSLTLIATANQGSEATYESGFVIDKFPISRPNLTFSTLTVSNMSPEDSSIYLCSVVKRGGRETQYFGPGTRLLVL.